This entry lists 28 T cell receptor beta chains sequenced from one sample in a study of blood T cell dynamics during melanoma immunotherapy. TCRdb's table, derived via immunoSEQ multiplex PCR, lists solely in-frame clones and lacks some. The sample lists about 7,000 clones, about 85% occurring once. The time point is: week 3, after first cycle of checkpoint inhibitor. The sample here was blood, taken from a patient treated with checkpoint blockade. These receptors came from a human donor with melanoma. Some clones in this sample may be carry-over from other donors' samples.

The chain recombines TRBV28 with TRBJ1-1; D gene uncertain. Trimming removed 5 bases from V and 0 bases from J, with 13 bases in between. The CDR3 is 15 residues long. The germline V gene encodes CDR1 MDHEN and CDR2 SYDVKM. This CDR3 reads CASSPRATLNTEAFF. The CDR3 DNA follows: TGTGCCAGCAGTCCGCGGGCCACTTTGAACACTGAAGCTTTCTTT.

V and J are TRBV5-1 and TRBJ1-1; D is ambiguous. There are 15 residues in the CDR3. Trimming shortened V by 1 base and J by 1 base, and 11 bases separated the two germline ends. Per the germline V gene, CDR1 is SGHRS and CDR2 is YFSETQ. This CDR3 is CASSLLQRQNTEAFF. In DNA form, the CDR3 reads TGCGCCAGCAGCTTGCTACAGCGTCAGAACACTGAAGCTTTCTTT.

The chain carries TRBV2 and TRBJ2-5; tentative D call: TRBD1 (6 bases). V was shortened by 7 bases and J by 2 bases, with 20 bases between the two germline ends. Germline-derived CDR1 and CDR2 are SNHLY and FYNNEI. The CDR3 is 16 amino acids. CDR3 DNA sequence: TGTGCCAGCACTCCCCCGCTTATGGACAGACAAGAGACCCAGTACTTC. Encoded protein: CASTPPLMDRQETQYF.

The chain joins TRBV7-2 to TRBJ1-4, with D perhaps TRBD1 (6 bases). This CDR3 is built from 15 residues. The V end was cut by 1 base, the J end by 6 bases, with 12 bases between. Germline V gene lookup returns CDR1 SGHTA and CDR2 FQGNSA. The CDR3 bases are TGTGCCAGCAGCTTAGGGGGGGCGCTTGATGAAAAACTGTTTTTT. Protein sequence: CASSLGGALDEKLFF.

The chain has TRBV15 and TRBJ1-1; no firm D call. CDR3 size: 13 residues. With 8 bases removed from V and 0 bases from J, the gap between germline ends came to 10 bases. Looked up from germline, CDR1 is LNHNV and CDR2 is YYDKDF (reference sequence). The CDR3 protein is CATAEGLNTEAFF. CDR3 nucleotides: TGTGCCACCGCCGAAGGGTTGAACACTGAAGCTTTCTTT.

This clone was seen only once. The chain couples TRBV28 to TRBJ1-5, with D perhaps matching TRBD1 (6 bases). Trimming took off 6 bases at V and 7 bases at J, with 19 bases between the two ends. The CDR3 loop spans 15 amino acids. Per germline, CDR1 MDHEN and CDR2 SYDVKM. CDR3 DNA: TGTGCCAGCAGCGATTACGGGGGGGCAGGCCAGCCCCAGCATTTT. It codes for CASSDYGGAGQPQHF.

In DNA, the CDR3 is TGCGCCAGCAGCTTTCGTCCCCCGGGGAATGAGCAGTTCTTC. As protein: CASSFRPPGNEQFF. The chain carries TRBV5-1 and TRBJ2-1; tentative D call: TRBD2 (5 bases). Germline V gene lookup returns CDR1 SGHRS and CDR2 YFSETQ. CDR3 size: 14 residues. Trimming removed 2 bases at V and 7 bases at J, with 13 bases between.

This clone has just one count. The J gene is TRBJ2-7, the V gene TRBV14; 8 bases match TRBD1. This CDR3 region has 13 residues. Trimming took 5 bases from V and 2 from J; bases not matched to a gene: 2. Per germline, CDR1 SGHDN and CDR2 FVKESK. The chain's CDR3 is CASSWTGPYEQYF. Here the CDR3 DNA reads TGTGCCAGCAGCTGGACAGGGCCCTACGAGCAGTACTTC. The whole variable domain, filled in from reference TRBV14 and TRBJ2-7, reads EAGVTQFPSHSVIEKGQTVTLRCDPISGHDNLYWYRRVMGKEIKFLLHFVKESKQDESGMPNNRFLAERTGGTYSTLKVQPAELEDSGVYFCASSWTGPYEQYFGPGTRLTVT.

The CDR3 is CASSVTGSSYEQYF. The CDR3 nucleotides read TGTGCCAGCAGCGTCACAGGGAGCTCCTACGAGCAGTACTTC. This chain uses TRBV9 with TRBJ2-7, with D maybe TRBD1 (6 bases). Germline V gene data show CDR1 as SGDLS and CDR2 as YYNGEE. The CDR3 runs 14 residues. Trimming took off 2 bases at V and 0 bases at J, with 9 bases between the two ends. The whole variable domain, remainder taken from reference TRBV9 and TRBJ2-7, is DSGVTQTPKHLITATGQRVTLRCSPRSGDLSVYWYQQSLDQGLQFLIQYYNGEERAKGNILERFSAQQFPDLHSELNLSSLELGDSALYFCASSVTGSSYEQYFGPGTRLTVT.

This chain links TRBV5-6 with TRBJ2-7; TRBD1 is a possible D gene (6 bases). Between the trimmed V and J ends, which lost 0 bases and 2 bases, there was a span of 9 bases. CDR1 SGHDT and CDR2 YYEEEE come from the germline V gene. The CDR3 contains 14 residues. CDR3 amino acids: CASSLAQGPYEQYF. CDR3 DNA sequence: TGTGCCAGCAGCTTGGCACAGGGCCCCTACGAGCAGTACTTC. The full variable domain, rest sourced from reference TRBV5-6 and TRBJ2-7, is DAGVTQSPTHLIKTRGQQVTLRCSPKSGHDTVSWYQQALGQGPQFIFQYYEEEERQRGNFPDRFSGHQFPNYSSELNVNALLLGDSALYLCASSLAQGPYEQYFGPGTRLTVT.

This clone was observed a single time. This rearrangement joins TRBV11-1 to TRBJ1-1, with 7 nucleotides matching TRBD1. Per the germline V gene, CDR1 is SGHAT and CDR2 is FQDESV (reference sequence). The CDR3 length is 14 residues. With V trimmed by 4 bases and J by 1 base, 3 bases remained unmatched. CDR3 nucleotide sequence: TGTGCCAGCAGCTCGGACAGGACGAACACTGAAGCTTTCTTT. Its translation is CASSSDRTNTEAFF. The variable domain in full, completed from reference TRBV11-1 and TRBJ1-1, reads EAEVAQSPRYKITEKSQAVAFWCDPISGHATLYWYRQILGQGPELLVQFQDESVVDDSQLPKDRFSAERLKGVDSTLKIQPAELGDSAMYLCASSSDRTNTEAFFGQGTRLTVV.

The rearrangement links TRBV28 to TRBJ1-1; D not certain. Germline V gene lookup returns CDR1 MDHEN and CDR2 SYDVKM. Trimming took off 6 bases at V and 3 bases at J, with 14 bases between the two ends. This CDR3 has 14 amino acids. The CDR3 spells CASRPLRRDTEAFF. CDR3 nucleotide sequence: TGTGCCAGCAGACCTCTGAGGCGGGACACTGAAGCTTTCTTT.

There are a few counts of this clone. This chain joins TRBV28 and TRBJ2-3; no clear D. Germline loops: CDR1 MDHEN, CDR2 SYDVKM. This CDR3 has 14 amino acids. Trimming shortened V by 6 bases and J by 2 bases, and 12 bases separated the two germline ends. Written as DNA, the CDR3 is TGTGCCAGCAGCCCTGACGGATACACAGATACGCAGTATTTT. It translates to CASSPDGYTDTQYF.

This clone showed up just a few times. The chain has TRBV5-1 and TRBJ1-5; D ambiguous. This CDR3 spans 13 amino acids. Per the germline V gene, CDR1 is SGHRS and CDR2 is YFSETQ. Trimming took off 0 bases at V and 5 bases at J, with 6 bases between the two ends. CDR3 DNA sequence: TGCGCCAGCAGCTTGGACCGCTATCAGCCCCAGCATTTT. Residues: CASSLDRYQPQHF.

The chain links TRBV2 to TRBJ2-7; D not certain. The CDR3 is 14 residues long. Germline V gene data show CDR1 as SNHLY and CDR2 as FYNNEI. The V gene lost 2 bases and the J gene lost 2 bases, with 10 bases spanning the gap. The CDR3: CASSERAAPYEQYF. CDR3 nucleotide sequence: TGTGCCAGCAGTGAAAGGGCGGCCCCCTACGAGCAGTACTTC.

This chain connects TRBV5-4 to TRBJ2-3; tentatively, D is TRBD1 or TRBD2 (5 bases each). V was clipped by 3 bases and J by 8 bases, with 16 bases between them. CDR1 SGHNT and CDR2 YYREEE come from the germline V gene (reference sequence). The CDR3 contains 14 residues. In DNA, the CDR3 is TGTGCCAGCAGCTGGGGCGCGGGTGAGGGTACGCAGTATTTT. It is translated as CASSWGAGEGTQYF.

The V call is TRBV28, the J call TRBJ1-4; TRBD1 is a possible D gene (5 bases). Trimming removed 5 bases from V and 3 bases from J, with 16 bases in between. CDR1 is MDHEN, CDR2 SYDVKM, per germline. CDR3 length: 16 residues. CDR3 region: CASSPAPGAPNEKLFF. The CDR3 nucleotides are TGTGCCAGCAGTCCGGCCCCCGGGGCTCCTAATGAAAAACTGTTTTTT.

The gene calls are TRBV15 and TRBJ2-1, with 8 bases identical to TRBD2. The V gene end was trimmed by 1 base and the J gene end by 5 bases; junction bases not matched to a gene: 4. CDR1 is LNHNV and CDR2 is YYDKDF in the germline V gene (reference sequence). This CDR3 is 15 amino acids long. CDR3: CATSRGGGRNNEQFF. CDR3 bases: TGTGCCACCAGCAGAGGGGGCGGGAGGAACAATGAGCAGTTCTTC.

A few counts support this clone. The chain joins TRBV28 to TRBJ1-1; D might be TRBD1 (5 bases). This CDR3 contains 12 residues. Germline V gene data show CDR1 as MDHEN and CDR2 as SYDVKM. V was cut by 8 bases and J by 1 base, with 8 bases left in between. The CDR3 region has the DNA TGTGCCAGCGGGGCGGGGAACACTGAAGCTTTCTTT. Translation gives CASGAGNTEAFF.

The chain links TRBV6-5 to TRBJ2-3; no firm D call. Germline V lookup: CDR1 MNHEY, CDR2 SVGAGI. CDR3 size: 13 residues. V shed 7 bases and J shed 3 bases, with 11 bases lying between them. The CDR3 DNA follows: TGTGCCAGCAACCTCCTGACAACAGATACGCAGTATTTT. It encodes CASNLLTTDTQYF.

This chain links TRBV7-7 with TRBJ2-3, with 7 bases that match TRBD2. The V gene's germline CDR1 is SSHAT and CDR2 FNYEAQ (reference sequence). V lost 7 bases, J lost 6 bases, and 13 bases stayed unmatched. CDR3 length: 15 amino acids. The CDR3 protein is CASKDSGGGWDTQYF. CDR3 sequence (DNA): TGTGCCAGCAAGGATTCTGGCGGGGGTTGGGATACGCAGTATTTT. The variable domain in full, with the rest retrieved from reference TRBV7-7 and TRBJ2-3, is GAGVSQSPRYKVTKRGQDVTLRCDPISSHATLYWYQQALGQGPEFLTYFNYEAQPDKSGLPSDRFSAERPEGSISTLTIQRTEQRDSAMYRCASKDSGGGWDTQYFGPGTRLTVL.

V gene TRBV5-4 combines with J gene TRBJ2-5; 9 bases are a match to TRBD1. The J segment lost 9 bases and the V segment lost 3 bases, leaving 9 bases of the junction unmatched. Germline assignment: CDR1 SGHNT and CDR2 YYREEE (reference sequence). This CDR3 is 14 amino acids long. CDR3 coding DNA: TGTGCCAGCAGCTCCGGGACAGGGAGGGCGTCCCAGTACTTC. Protein: CASSSGTGRASQYF.

V and J are TRBV9 and TRBJ2-7, with D possibly TRBD2 on 6 matching bases. CDR1 and CDR2 (germline): SGDLS, YYNGEE. V lost 3 bases and J lost 0, with 7 bases in between. The CDR3 runs 13 residues. The CDR3 is CASSAGDSYEQYF. The CDR3 nucleotides read TGTGCCAGCAGCGCGGGGGACTCCTACGAGCAGTACTTC.

The V call is TRBV5-4, the J call TRBJ2-7, with 8 bases identical to TRBD1. V was clipped by 4 bases and J by 7 bases; unmatched bases: 7. The CDR3 loop spans 13 amino acids. Germline CDR1 SGHNT, CDR2 YYREEE (reference sequence). The CDR3 sequence: CASSVSRGREQYF. The DNA of the CDR3 is TGTGCCAGCAGCGTATCCAGGGGGCGGGAGCAGTACTTC.

This rearrangement joins TRBV2 to TRBJ1-3; D uncertain. The CDR3 is 16 amino acids. Germline values: CDR1 SNHLY, CDR2 FYNNEI. Trimming removed 7 bases from V and 4 bases from J, with 20 bases in between. The CDR3 DNA sequence: TGTGCCAGCACCAACCTAAGGGTGATGGGGGGAAACACCATATATTTT. This translates into CASTNLRVMGGNTIYF.

This chain links TRBV7-9 with TRBJ1-3, with TRBD1 as a possible D gene (5 bases). Germline values: CDR1 SEHNR, CDR2 FQNEAQ (reference sequence). The ends were cut back, 3 bases at V and 3 bases at J, with 12 bases in the middle. CDR3 length equals 15 residues. CDR3 region: CASSFEGTGGNTIYF. DNA of the CDR3: TGTGCCAGCAGCTTCGAGGGGACGGGTGGAAACACCATATATTTT.

As concerns this clone: Its ends do not fully match the called genes, so a read error is possible. The chain uses TRBV9 and TRBJ2-7; 8 bases map to TRBD2. The CDR3 extends over 13 amino acids. Germline V gene sequence: CDR1 SGDLS, CDR2 YYNGEE. The CDR3 spells CAGSVGGANEQYF. DNA for the CDR3: TGTGCCGGCAGCGTCGGGGGGGCCAACGAGCAGTACTTC.

The V gene is TRBV5-4, the J gene TRBJ2-3; D uncertain. The CDR3 covers 11 residues. CDR1 and CDR2 (germline): SGHNT, YYREEE (reference sequence). V dropped 0 bases and J dropped 5 bases, with 1 base sitting between them. The chain's CDR3 is CASSLVDTQYF. The CDR3 DNA sequence: TGTGCCAGCAGCTTGGTAGATACGCAGTATTTT.